This TCR beta chain was captured by sequencing in a study of long-term antiretroviral therapy in people with HIV. Looking at the study overall: First collections came about a decade before the 2015 immediate-ART recommendation.

This clone appeared a single time. The antigen is not known. Study-wide results and limits: Transplant-donor-level diversity was not reached after ART, though diversity increased.

No fewer than two post-ART and no fewer than one pre-ART PBMC samples existed for each donor. Every single participant having HIV got treatment inside the United States. V gave up 7 bases and J gave up 0 bases; unmatched junction bases: 6. The CDR3 is 14 amino acids. Germline lookup yields CDR1 MNHNS and CDR2 SASEGT. The libraries were made with immunoSEQ v3.0 at survey level. Clones were read by immunoSEQ multiplex PCR, and TCRdb kept only the in-frame ones, dropping some. The data show about 25,000 clones, roughly three quarters seen once. The TCR comes from a woman in her forties with HIV. The sample in question was unsorted PBMCs, obtained 1.1 years before starting antiretroviral therapy. The V and J genes are TRBV6-1 and TRBJ2-7, with TRBD2 identical over 7 bases. This CDR3 reads CASKGLTISYEQYF. The CDR3 bases are TGTGCCAGCAAGGGACTAACCATCTCCTACGAGCAGTACTTC.